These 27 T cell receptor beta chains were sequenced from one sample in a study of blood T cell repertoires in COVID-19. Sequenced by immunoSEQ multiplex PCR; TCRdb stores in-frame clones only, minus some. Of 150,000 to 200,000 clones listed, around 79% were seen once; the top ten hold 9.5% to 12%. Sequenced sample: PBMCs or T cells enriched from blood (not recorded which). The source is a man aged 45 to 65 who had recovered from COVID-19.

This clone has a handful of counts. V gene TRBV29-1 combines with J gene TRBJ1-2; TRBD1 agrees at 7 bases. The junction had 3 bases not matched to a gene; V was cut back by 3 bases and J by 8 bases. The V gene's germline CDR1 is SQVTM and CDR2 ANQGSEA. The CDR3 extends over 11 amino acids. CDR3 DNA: TGCAGCGTTGAGGGACAGCGAGGCTACACCTTC. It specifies CSVEGQRGYTF.

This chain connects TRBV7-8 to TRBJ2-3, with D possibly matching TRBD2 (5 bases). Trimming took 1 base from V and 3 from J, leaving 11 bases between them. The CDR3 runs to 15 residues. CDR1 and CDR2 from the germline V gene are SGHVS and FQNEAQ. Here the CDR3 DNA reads TGTGCCAGCAGCTTAGGTGCTAGCCGGACAGATACGCAGTATTTT. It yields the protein CASSLGASRTDTQYF.

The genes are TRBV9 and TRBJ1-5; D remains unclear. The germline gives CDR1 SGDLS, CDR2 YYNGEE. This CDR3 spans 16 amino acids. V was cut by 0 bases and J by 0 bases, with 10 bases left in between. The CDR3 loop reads CASSVGADYSNQPQHF. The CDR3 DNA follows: TGTGCCAGCAGCGTAGGGGCAGATTATAGCAATCAGCCCCAGCATTTT.

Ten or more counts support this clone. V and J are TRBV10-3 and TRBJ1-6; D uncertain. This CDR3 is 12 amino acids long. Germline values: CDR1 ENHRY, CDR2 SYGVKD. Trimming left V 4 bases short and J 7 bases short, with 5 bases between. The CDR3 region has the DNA TGTGCCATCAGTGGCGGCAATTCACCCCTCCACTTT. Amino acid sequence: CAISGGNSPLHF.

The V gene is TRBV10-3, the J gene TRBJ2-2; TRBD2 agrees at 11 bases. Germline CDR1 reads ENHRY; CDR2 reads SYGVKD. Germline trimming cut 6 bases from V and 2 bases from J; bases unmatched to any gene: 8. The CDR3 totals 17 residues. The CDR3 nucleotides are TGTGCCATCAGGGTGGGGACTAGCGGTTCTAACACCGGGGAGCTGTTTTTT. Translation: CAIRVGTSGSNTGELFF.

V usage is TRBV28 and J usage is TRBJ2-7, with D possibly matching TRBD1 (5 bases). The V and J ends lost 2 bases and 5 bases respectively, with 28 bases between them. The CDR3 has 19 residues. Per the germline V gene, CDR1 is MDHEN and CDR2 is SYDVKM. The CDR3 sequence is CASSLPIRVRSNPVHEQYF. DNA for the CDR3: TGTGCCAGCAGTTTACCCATCAGGGTTAGGAGTAACCCTGTACACGAGCAGTACTTC.

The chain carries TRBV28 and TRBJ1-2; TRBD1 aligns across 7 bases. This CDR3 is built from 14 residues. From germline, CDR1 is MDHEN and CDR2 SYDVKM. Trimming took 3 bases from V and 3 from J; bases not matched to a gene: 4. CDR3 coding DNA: TGTGCCAGCAGTTTGGAAGGGGGCGACTATGGCTACACCTTC. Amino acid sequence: CASSLEGGDYGYTF.

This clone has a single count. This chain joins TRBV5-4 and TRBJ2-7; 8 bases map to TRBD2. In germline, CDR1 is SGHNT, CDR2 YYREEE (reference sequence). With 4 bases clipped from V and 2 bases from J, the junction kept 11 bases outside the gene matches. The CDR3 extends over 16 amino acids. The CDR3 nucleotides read TGTGCCAGCAGCGGGGTTGGCGGGGGGTTGACCTACGAGCAGTACTTC. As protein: CASSGVGGGLTYEQYF.

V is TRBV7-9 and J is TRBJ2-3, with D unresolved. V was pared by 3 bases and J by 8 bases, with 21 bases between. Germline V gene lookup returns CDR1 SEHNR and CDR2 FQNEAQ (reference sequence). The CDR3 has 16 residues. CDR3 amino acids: CASSFFSARPSITQYF. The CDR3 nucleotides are TGTGCCAGCAGCTTTTTTTCCGCTCGTCCGTCTATTACGCAGTATTTT. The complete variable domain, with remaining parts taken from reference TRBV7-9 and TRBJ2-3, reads DTGVSQNPRHKITKRGQNVTFRCDPISEHNRLYWYRQTLGQGPEFLTYFQNEAQLEKSRLLSDRFSAERPKGSFSTLEIQRTEQGDSAMYLCASSFFSARPSITQYFGPGTRLTVL.

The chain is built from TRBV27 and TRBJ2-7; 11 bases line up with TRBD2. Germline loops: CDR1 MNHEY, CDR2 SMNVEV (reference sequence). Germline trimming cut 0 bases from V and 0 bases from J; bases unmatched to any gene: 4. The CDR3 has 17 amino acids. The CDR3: CASSLSLTSGSSYEQYF. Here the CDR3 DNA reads TGTGCCAGCAGTTTATCCCTTACTAGCGGGAGCTCCTACGAGCAGTACTTC.

The DNA for the CDR3 is TGTGCCAGCAGCTTATCTCGGGACTACGAGCAGTACTTC. Amino acids: CASSLSRDYEQYF. The chain has TRBV5-4 and TRBJ2-7; the D gene is possibly TRBD2 (5 bases). Trimming took off 2 bases at V and 3 bases at J, with 9 bases between the two ends. Germline CDR1 and CDR2: SGHNT and YYREEE (reference sequence). This CDR3 is built from 13 residues.

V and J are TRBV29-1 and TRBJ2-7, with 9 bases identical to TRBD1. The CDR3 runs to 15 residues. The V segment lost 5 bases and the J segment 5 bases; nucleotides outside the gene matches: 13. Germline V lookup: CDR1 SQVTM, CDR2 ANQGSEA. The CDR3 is CSVSGGTGLVHEQYF. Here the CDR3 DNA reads TGCAGCGTTTCGGGCGGGACAGGGTTGGTCCACGAGCAGTACTTC.

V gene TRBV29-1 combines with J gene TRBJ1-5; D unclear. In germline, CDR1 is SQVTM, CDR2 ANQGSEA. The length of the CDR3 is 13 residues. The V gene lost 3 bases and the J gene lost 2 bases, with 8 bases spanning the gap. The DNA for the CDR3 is TGCAGCGTTGATACCGGGGGCAATCAGCCCCAGCATTTT. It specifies CSVDTGGNQPQHF.

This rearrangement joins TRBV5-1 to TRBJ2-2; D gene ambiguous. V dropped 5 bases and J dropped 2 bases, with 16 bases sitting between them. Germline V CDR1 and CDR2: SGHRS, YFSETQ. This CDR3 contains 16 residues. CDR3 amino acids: CASRYNPQVNTGELFF. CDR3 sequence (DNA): TGCGCCAGCAGATACAATCCCCAGGTTAACACCGGGGAGCTGTTTTTT.

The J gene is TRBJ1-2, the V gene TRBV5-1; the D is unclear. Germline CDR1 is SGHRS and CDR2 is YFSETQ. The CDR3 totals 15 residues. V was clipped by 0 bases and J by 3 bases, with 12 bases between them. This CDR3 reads CASSLDHSQDYGYTF. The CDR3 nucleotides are TGCGCCAGCAGCTTGGATCATTCCCAGGACTATGGCTACACCTTC.

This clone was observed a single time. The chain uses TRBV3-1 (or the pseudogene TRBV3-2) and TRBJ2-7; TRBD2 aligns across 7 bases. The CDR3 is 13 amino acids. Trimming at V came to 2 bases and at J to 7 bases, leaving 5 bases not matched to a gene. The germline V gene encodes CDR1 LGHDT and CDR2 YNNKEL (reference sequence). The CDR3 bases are TGTGCCAGCAGCCAATTTGGGGAGGGGGAGCAGTACTTC. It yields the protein CASSQFGEGEQYF.

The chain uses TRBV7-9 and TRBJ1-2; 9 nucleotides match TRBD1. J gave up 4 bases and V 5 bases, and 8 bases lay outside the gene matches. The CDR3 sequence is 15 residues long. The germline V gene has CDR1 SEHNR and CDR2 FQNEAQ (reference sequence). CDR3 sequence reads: CASSPGTGKFYGYTF. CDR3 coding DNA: TGTGCCAGCAGCCCCGGGACAGGGAAATTCTATGGCTACACCTTC.

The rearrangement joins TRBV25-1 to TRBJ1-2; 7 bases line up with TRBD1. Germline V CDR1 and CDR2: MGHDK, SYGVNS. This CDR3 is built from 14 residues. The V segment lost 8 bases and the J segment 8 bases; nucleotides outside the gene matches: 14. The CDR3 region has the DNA TGTGCCAGCGCCGAGGGGGCCCGACCGGGCGGCTACACCTTC. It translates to CASAEGARPGGYTF.

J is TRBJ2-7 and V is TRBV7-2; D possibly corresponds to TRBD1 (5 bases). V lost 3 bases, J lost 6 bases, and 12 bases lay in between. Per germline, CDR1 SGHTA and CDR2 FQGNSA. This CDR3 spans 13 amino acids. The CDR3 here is CASSFLSQGEQYF. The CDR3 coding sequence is TGTGCCAGCAGCTTCCTCTCCCAGGGCGAGCAGTACTTC.

CDR3 protein: CASSFDPVKNTEAFF. The CDR3 region has the DNA TGCGCCAGCAGCTTTGATCCGGTTAAGAACACTGAAGCTTTCTTT. The rearrangement uses TRBV5-1 and TRBJ1-1; D is ambiguous. The V gene lost 2 bases and the J gene lost 1 base, with 12 bases spanning the gap. This CDR3 region has 15 residues. Germline V gene lookup returns CDR1 SGHRS and CDR2 YFSETQ.

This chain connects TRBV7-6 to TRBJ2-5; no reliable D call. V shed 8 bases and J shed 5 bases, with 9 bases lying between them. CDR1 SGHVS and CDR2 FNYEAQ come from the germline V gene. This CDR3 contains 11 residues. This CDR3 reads CASGFRETQYF. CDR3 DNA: TGTGCCAGCGGTTTCAGGGAGACCCAGTACTTC.

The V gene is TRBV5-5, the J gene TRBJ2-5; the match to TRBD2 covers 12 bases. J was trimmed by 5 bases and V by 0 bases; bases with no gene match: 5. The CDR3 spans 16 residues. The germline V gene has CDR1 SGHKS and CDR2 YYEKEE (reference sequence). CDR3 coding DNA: TGTGCCAGCAGCTTGGACCTAGCGGGGGGGTCGGAGACCCAGTACTTC. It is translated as CASSLDLAGGSETQYF. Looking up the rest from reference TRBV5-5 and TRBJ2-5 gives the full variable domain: DAGVTQSPTHLIKTRGQQVTLRCSPISGHKSVSWYQQVLGQGPQFIFQYYEKEERGRGNFPDRFSARQFPNYSSELNVNALLLGDSALYLCASSLDLAGGSETQYFGPGTRLLVL.

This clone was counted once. The CDR3 spells CASSPTAGINQPQHF. In DNA, the CDR3 is TGTGCCAGCAGTCCTACGGCGGGGATCAATCAGCCCCAGCATTTT. The J gene is TRBJ1-5, the V gene TRBV7-3, with D unresolved. Germline V gives CDR1 SGHTA, CDR2 FQGTGA. The CDR3 consists of 15 residues. Trimming pared 6 bases from V and 3 bases from J, leaving 15 bases between.

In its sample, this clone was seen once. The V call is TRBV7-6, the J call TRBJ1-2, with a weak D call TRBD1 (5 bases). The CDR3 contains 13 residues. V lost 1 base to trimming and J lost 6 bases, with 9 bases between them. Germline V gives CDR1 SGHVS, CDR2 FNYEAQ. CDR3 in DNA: TGTGCCAGCAGCTTAGGCCCCAGGGATGGCTACACCTTC. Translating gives CASSLGPRDGYTF.

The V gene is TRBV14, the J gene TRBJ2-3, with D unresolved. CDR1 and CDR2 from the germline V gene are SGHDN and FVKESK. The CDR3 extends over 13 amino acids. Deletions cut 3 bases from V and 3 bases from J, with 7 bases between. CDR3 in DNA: TGTGCCAGCAGCCAGTTCCAGACAGATACGCAGTATTTT. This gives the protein CASSQFQTDTQYF.

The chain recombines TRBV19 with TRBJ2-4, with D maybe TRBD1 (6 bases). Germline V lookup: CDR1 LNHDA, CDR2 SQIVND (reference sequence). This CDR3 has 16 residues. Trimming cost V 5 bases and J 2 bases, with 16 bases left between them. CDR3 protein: CASSPYRVTTKNIQYF. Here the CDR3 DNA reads TGTGCCAGTAGTCCTTACAGGGTTACGACCAAAAACATTCAGTACTTC. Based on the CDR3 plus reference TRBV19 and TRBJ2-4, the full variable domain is DGGITQSPKYLFRKEGQNVTLSCEQNLNHDAMYWYRQDPGQGLRLIYYSQIVNDFQKGDIAEGYSVSREKKESFPLTVTSAQKNPTAFYLCASSPYRVTTKNIQYFGAGTRLSVL.

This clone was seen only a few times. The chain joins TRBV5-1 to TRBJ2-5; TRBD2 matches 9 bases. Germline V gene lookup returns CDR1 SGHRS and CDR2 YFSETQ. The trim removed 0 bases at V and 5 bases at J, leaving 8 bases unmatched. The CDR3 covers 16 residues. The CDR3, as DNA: TGCGCCAGCAGCTTGGCGGGTAGCGGGAGCATGGAGACCCAGTACTTC. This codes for CASSLAGSGSMETQYF.